Given below is one T cell receptor beta chain in context. The repertoire was sequenced with immunoSEQ multiplex PCR; TCRdb's copy has only in-frame clones and lacks some. The sample gives about 170,000 clones, roughly 83% of which show up once; more than 7% is in the top ten. This record comes from a study of blood T cell repertoires in COVID-19. For the study at large: Researchers got acute and convalescent COVID-19 samples from the United States, Italy and Spain.

This TCR was recovered from a woman of 80 years or more with active or convalescent COVID-19. The specimen sequenced was peripheral blood.

Written as DNA, the CDR3 is TGTGCCAGCAGCCAAGAACAGGCCAACACTGAAGCTTTCTTT. This gives the protein CASSQEQANTEAFF. The rearrangement links TRBV3-1 (or the pseudogene TRBV3-2) to TRBJ1-1; possible D gene TRBD1, 5 bases. The CDR3 sequence is 14 residues long. V was clipped by 0 bases and J by 2 bases, with 7 bases between them. Germline V gene data show CDR1 as LGHDT and CDR2 as YNNKEL (reference sequence).